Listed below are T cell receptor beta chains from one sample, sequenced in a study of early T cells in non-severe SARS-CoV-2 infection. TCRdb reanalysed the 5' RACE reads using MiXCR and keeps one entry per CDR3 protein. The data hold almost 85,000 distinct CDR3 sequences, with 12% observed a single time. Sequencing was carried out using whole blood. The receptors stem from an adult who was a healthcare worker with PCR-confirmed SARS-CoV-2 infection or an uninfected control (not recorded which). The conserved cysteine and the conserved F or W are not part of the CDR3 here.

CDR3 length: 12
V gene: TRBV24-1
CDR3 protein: ATARSGPYNEQF

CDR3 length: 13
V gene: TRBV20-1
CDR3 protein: SARPAQGWNTEAF

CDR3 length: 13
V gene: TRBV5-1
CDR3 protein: ASSLEGGLNTEAF

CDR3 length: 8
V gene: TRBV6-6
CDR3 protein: ASSYGKAF

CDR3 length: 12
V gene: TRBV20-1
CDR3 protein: SARTGTSVNEQF

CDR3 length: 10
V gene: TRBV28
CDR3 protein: ASSLLGGEQY

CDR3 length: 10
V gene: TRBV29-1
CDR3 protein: SVAINRDEQY

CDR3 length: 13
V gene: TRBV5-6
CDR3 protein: ASSLAGGMNTEAF

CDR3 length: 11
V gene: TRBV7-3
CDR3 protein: ASSKGMTYEQY

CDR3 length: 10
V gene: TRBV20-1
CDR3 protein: SARGSTDTQY

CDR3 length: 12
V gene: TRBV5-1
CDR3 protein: ASSLEGSGNTIY

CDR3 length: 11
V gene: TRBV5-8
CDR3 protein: ASSLTRGYEQY

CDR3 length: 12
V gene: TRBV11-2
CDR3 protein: ASLPRLTSYEQY

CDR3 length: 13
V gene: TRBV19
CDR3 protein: ASSIAGGSNQPQH

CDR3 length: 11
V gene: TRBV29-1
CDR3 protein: SVARTGAGELF

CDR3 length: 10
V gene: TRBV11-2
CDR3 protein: ASSLVLETQY

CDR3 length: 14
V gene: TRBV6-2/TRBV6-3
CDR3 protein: ASSPYRGSGANVLT

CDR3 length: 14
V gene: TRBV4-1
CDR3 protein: ASSQVDSFPSYEQY

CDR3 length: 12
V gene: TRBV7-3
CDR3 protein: ASSLTAGNSPLH

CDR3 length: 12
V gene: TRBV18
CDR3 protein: ASSPPRSYNEQF

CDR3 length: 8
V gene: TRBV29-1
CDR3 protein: SVEMNEQF

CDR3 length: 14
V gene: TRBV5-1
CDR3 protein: ASSSGGSTTNYGYT

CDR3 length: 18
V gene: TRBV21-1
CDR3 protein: ASNFSCSGTGEGYNSPLH

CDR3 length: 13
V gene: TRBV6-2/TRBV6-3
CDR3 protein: ASSHGLANTGELF

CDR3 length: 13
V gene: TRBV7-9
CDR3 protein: ASSVWVMENEKLF

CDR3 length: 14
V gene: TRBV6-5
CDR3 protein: ASSYLSRGQTYEQY

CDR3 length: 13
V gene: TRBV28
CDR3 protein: ASSLWGANDYGYT

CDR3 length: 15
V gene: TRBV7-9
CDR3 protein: ASSLAPWGSANEKLF

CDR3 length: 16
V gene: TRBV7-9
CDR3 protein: ASSSTGGEYSLEETQY

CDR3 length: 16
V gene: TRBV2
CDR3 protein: ASADPHRIISGANVLT

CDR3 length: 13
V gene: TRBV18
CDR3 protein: ASSPWQGGGTEAF

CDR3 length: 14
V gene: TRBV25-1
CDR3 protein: ASSESLAGLTDTQY

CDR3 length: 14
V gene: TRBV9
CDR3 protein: ASSVASGASTDTQY

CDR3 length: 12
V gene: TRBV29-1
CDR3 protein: SVTAGTGTTEAF

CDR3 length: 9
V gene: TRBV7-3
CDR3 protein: ASSLTPTGP

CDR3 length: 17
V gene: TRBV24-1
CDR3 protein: ATSAPPGQGQGGVGEQF

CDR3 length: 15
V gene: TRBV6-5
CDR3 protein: ASSYGAAAVVPYEQY

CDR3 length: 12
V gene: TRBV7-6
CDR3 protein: ASSFRGNYNEQF

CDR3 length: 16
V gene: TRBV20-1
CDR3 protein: SARPSGGIRSYNSPLH

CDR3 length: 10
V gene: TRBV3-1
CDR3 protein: ASSWTGGEQY

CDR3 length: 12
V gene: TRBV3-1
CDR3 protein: ASSQTGVNSPLH

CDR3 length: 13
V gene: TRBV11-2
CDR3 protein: ASRSSGVLQETQY

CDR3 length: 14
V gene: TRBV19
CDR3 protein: ASSTLGASGYDTQY

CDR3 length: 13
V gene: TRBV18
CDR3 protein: ASSLGQGKGYGYT

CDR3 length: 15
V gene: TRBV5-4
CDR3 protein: ASSPRSMAGGPNEQF

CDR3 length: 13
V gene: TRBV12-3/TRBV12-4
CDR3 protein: ASSFPGRVNEKLF

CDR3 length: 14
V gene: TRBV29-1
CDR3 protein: SVEDRPSGGPYEQY

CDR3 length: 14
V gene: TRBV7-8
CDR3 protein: ASSLTGYYSNQPQH

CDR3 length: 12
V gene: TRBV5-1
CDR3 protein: ASEYSGNTGELF